A selection of T cell receptor beta chains follows, all from one sample in a study of blood T cells in healthy people across ages. TCRdb ran MiXCR on the 5' RACE reads and lists one entry per CDR3 protein. The sample records fewer than 800,000 distinct CDR3 sequences, roughly 25% being singletons. This sample was shared with a second study, whose subject was T cells of mothers and their children.

Material: blood. The receptors come from a boy younger than 18 in good health. Each CDR3 is given without its conserved first and last residue.

V,J,CDR3
TRBV12-3/TRBV12-4,NA,ASKKEGGLASEQY
TRBV29-1,TRBJ2-1,SVGLYPLAVYNEQF
TRBV7-2,TRBJ2-7,ASSLDPGRGLEQY
TRBV24-1,NA,ATSDLPLGRGHEQF
TRBV10-3,TRBJ2-7,AISTQGVNEQY
TRBV4-2,NA,AAGTGLADYEQY
TRBV7-9,TRBJ2-6,ASSFYLSGANVLT
TRBV3-1,TRBJ1-2,ASSQKQGGNYGYT
TRBV7-2,TRBJ2-4,ASSSSGGAKNIQY
TRBV5-1,TRBJ1-6,ASSLQGPTPNSPLH
TRBV7-9,NA,ASHSGGPSNEQF
TRBV7-9,TRBJ1-4,ASSPLRTNEKLF
TRBV2,TRBJ2-4,ASSGQGGNKNIQY
TRBV29-1,TRBJ1-2,SVDGAGDGYT
TRBV5-4,TRBJ2-7,ASSSTGNRYEQY
TRBV7-9,TRBJ2-3,ASSKITGVTDTQY
TRBV28,TRBJ2-5,ASSLYQSGTQY
TRBV7-9,TRBJ1-4,ASRLGQGENEKLF
TRBV7-2,NA,ASSSWGHGRYEQF
TRBV4-3,TRBJ2-2,ASSQDAAGTNTGELF
TRBV20-1,TRBJ1-4,SARDSATNEKLF
TRBV7-2,TRBJ1-2,ASSLAVPEAYGYT
TRBV12-3/TRBV12-4,TRBJ2-1,ASGRGNEQF
TRBV29-1,TRBJ2-1,SVAAGWGWNEQF
TRBV5-1,NA,ASRASGVYEQY
TRBV7-8,TRBJ2-5,ASSLAGRAAPETQY
TRBV28,TRBJ1-2,ATLNLNYGYT
TRBV4-2,TRBJ2-5,ASSQRDTDQETQY
TRBV6-5,TRBJ2-2,ASSGGLSGELF
TRBV7-9,TRBJ2-7,ASSKTGISLAEQY
TRBV29-1,NA,SVEDEGSSSYEQY
TRBV29-1,TRBJ1-5,SVGRGYNQPQH
TRBV6-6,TRBJ2-7,ASSGGQSYVQY
TRBV7-3,TRBJ2-5,ASSLAGWGETQY
TRBV3-1,NA,ASSQGDREIYEQY
TRBV12-3/TRBV12-4,TRBJ2-1,ASSFKIAGVNEQF
TRBV10-3,TRBJ2-3,AISTGTGGTDTQY
TRBV7-9,TRBJ1-2,ASSPAGTYGYT
TRBV29-1,TRBJ2-1,SNVRLAGADSYNEQF
TRBV29-1,TRBJ2-1,GVEGVAGHSYNEQF